What follows describes a single T cell receptor (beta chain). No antigen is known for it. The sample is drawn from a study of T cell responses to AZD1222 COVID-19 vaccine. V gave up 5 bases and J gave up 7 bases; unmatched junction bases: 9. The CDR3 runs 15 residues. Germline loops: CDR1 SGHAT, CDR2 FQNNGV. General study findings and limits: After two AZD1222 doses, spike-specific TCR breadth and depth rose versus day 0. Donors, mostly white British, included more females; clonal diversity was possibly underestimated. In all cases, repertoires were sampled only after the peak T cell response. Variant regions that are unmutated are reportedly the target of nearly half of spike-specific TCRs.

Using immunoSEQ multiplex PCR, the repertoire was profiled, and TCRdb retains in-frame clones only, with some absent. The sample comprises around 150,000 clones, 92% of which are singletons, and roughly 4.5% rests with the top ten. The V gene is TRBV11-2, the J gene TRBJ1-2; 11 bases line up with TRBD1. The TCR was taken from an adult in good health. The input for sequencing was peripheral blood, taken on day 0 of MenACWY control vaccination. This chain's CDR3 is CASSPRGQGAFGYTF. In nucleotides, the CDR3 is TGTGCCAGCAGCCCCAGAGGACAGGGGGCCTTTGGCTACACCTTC.